This is a list of T cell receptor beta chains from one sample in a study of human T cells and chemical hapten exposure. One entry per CDR3 protein, called by TCRdb with MiXCR from the RACE reads. Here the sample spans approximately 100,000 distinct CDR3 sequences, roughly 9.1% being singletons. Sequencing used whole blood, obtained in connection with sensitization to the hapten diphenylcyclopropenone (DPC). These receptors came from a woman between 35 and 50 years old with alopecia areata. Some clones in this sample may be carry-over from other donors' samples. The CDR3 runs from the conserved cysteine through the conserved F or W. Each record gives: J gene, V gene, clone size, D gene, CDR3 protein, CDR3 DNA. A D gene is named only where the DNA matches it firmly. The size field is filled for only some rows; it gives once, few, many or a size class.

J gene: TRBJ1-5
V gene: TRBV6-2/TRBV6-3
clone size: many
D gene: TRBD1
CDR3 protein: CASRPDRAQPQHF
CDR3 DNA: TGTGCCAGCAGGCCGGACAGGGCCCAGCCCCAGCATTTT

J gene: TRBJ1-4
V gene: TRBV6-6
clone size: many
D gene: -
CDR3 protein: CASSLRLTNEKLFF
CDR3 DNA: TGTGCCAGCAGTCTACGGCTAACTAATGAAAAACTGTTTTTT

J gene: TRBJ1-2
V gene: TRBV9
clone size: many
D gene: TRBD1
CDR3 protein: CASSPRGRVYGYTF
CDR3 DNA: TGTGCCAGCAGCCCCAGGGGGCGCGTCTATGGCTACACCTTC

J gene: TRBJ2-3
V gene: TRBV7-2
clone size: few
D gene: TRBD2
CDR3 protein: CASSGRGGLPPDTQYF
CDR3 DNA: TGTGCCAGCAGCGGGCGCGGGGGTCTACCCCCAGATACGCAGTATTTT

J gene: TRBJ2-5
V gene: TRBV6-2/TRBV6-3
clone size: few
D gene: -
CDR3 protein: CASARLVQETQYF
CDR3 DNA: TGTGCCAGCGCTCGACTAGTACAAGAGACCCAGTACTTC

J gene: TRBJ1-4
V gene: TRBV4-3
clone size: -
D gene: -
CDR3 protein: CASRLSAGLNEKLFF
CDR3 DNA: TGCGCCAGCAGACTTAGTGCTGGGCTTAATGAAAAACTGTTTTTT

J gene: TRBJ1-3
V gene: TRBV12-3/TRBV12-4
clone size: -
D gene: -
CDR3 protein: CASRPTGSGNTIYF
CDR3 DNA: TGTGCCAGCAGACCTACTGGATCCGGAAACACCATATATTTT

J gene: TRBJ2-3
V gene: TRBV30
clone size: many
D gene: -
CDR3 protein: CAWSVLSGRSDTQYF
CDR3 DNA: TGTGCCTGGAGTGTACTTAGCGGAAGGTCAGATACGCAGTATTTT

J gene: TRBJ1-4
V gene: TRBV19
clone size: few
D gene: -
CDR3 protein: CASSGHSATNEKLFF
CDR3 DNA: TGTGCCAGTAGTGGCCACAGTGCAACTAATGAAAAACTGTTTTTT

J gene: TRBJ1-2
V gene: TRBV4-2
clone size: many
D gene: -
CDR3 protein: CASSQVLSQSYGYTF
CDR3 DNA: TGTGCCAGCAGCCAAGTTTTGTCACAGAGCTATGGCTACACCTTC

J gene: TRBJ2-2
V gene: TRBV5-6
clone size: -
D gene: -
CDR3 protein: CASSTELYTGELFF
CDR3 DNA: TGTGCCAGCAGCACTGAACTATACACCGGGGAGCTGTTTTTT

J gene: TRBJ2-1
V gene: TRBV5-1
clone size: many
D gene: TRBD2
CDR3 protein: CASSLGLADINEQFF
CDR3 DNA: TGCGCCAGCAGCTTGGGCCTAGCGGACATCAATGAGCAGTTCTTC

J gene: TRBJ2-5
V gene: TRBV7-9
clone size: many
D gene: -
CDR3 protein: CASSLAQETQYF
CDR3 DNA: TGTGCCAGCAGCTTAGCTCAAGAGACCCAGTACTTC

J gene: TRBJ2-6
V gene: TRBV20-1
clone size: many
D gene: -
CDR3 protein: CSALPGSGANVLTF
CDR3 DNA: TGCAGTGCTCTGCCCGGCTCTGGGGCCAACGTCCTGACTTTC

J gene: TRBJ2-3
V gene: TRBV18
clone size: -
D gene: -
CDR3 protein: CASSPLANTDTQYF
CDR3 DNA: TGTGCCAGCTCACCTTTGGCAAACACAGATACGCAGTATTTT

J gene: TRBJ1-2
V gene: TRBV6-5
clone size: -
D gene: -
CDR3 protein: CASSYGVTKPNYGYTF
CDR3 DNA: TGTGCCAGCAGTTATGGTGTGACAAAACCTAACTATGGCTACACCTTC

J gene: TRBJ2-7
V gene: TRBV7-2
clone size: -
D gene: -
CDR3 protein: CASSLARLSSYEQYF
CDR3 DNA: TGTGCCAGCAGCTTAGCTCGACTGTCCTCCTACGAGCAGTACTTC

J gene: TRBJ1-4
V gene: TRBV20-1
clone size: -
D gene: -
CDR3 protein: CSARKQPTNEKLFF
CDR3 DNA: TGCAGTGCTAGAAAGCAGCCAACTAATGAAAAACTGTTTTTT

J gene: TRBJ2-7
V gene: TRBV20-1
clone size: many
D gene: TRBD1
CDR3 protein: CSAPGDRNSYEQYF
CDR3 DNA: TGCAGTGCTCCCGGGGACAGGAACTCCTACGAGCAGTACTTC

J gene: TRBJ2-3
V gene: TRBV29-1
clone size: many
D gene: -
CDR3 protein: CSVVGGATDTQYF
CDR3 DNA: TGCAGCGTTGTGGGGGGGGCCACAGATACGCAGTATTTT

J gene: TRBJ1-5
V gene: TRBV7-2
clone size: many
D gene: TRBD1
CDR3 protein: CASTMDRELGQPQHF
CDR3 DNA: TGTGCCAGCACCATGGACAGGGAGTTGGGTCAGCCCCAGCATTTT

J gene: TRBJ1-1
V gene: TRBV7-9
clone size: many
D gene: -
CDR3 protein: CASSLAVGLNTEAFF
CDR3 DNA: TGTGCCAGCAGCTTAGCGGTAGGGCTGAACACTGAAGCTTTCTTT

J gene: TRBJ2-7
V gene: TRBV20-1
clone size: few
D gene: TRBD1
CDR3 protein: CSARETGGPYEQYF
CDR3 DNA: TGCAGTGCTAGAGAGACAGGGGGCCCCTACGAGCAGTACTTC

J gene: TRBJ2-7
V gene: TRBV6-1
clone size: few
D gene: -
CDR3 protein: CASNGDAYEQYF
CDR3 DNA: TGTGCCAGCAATGGCGACGCCTACGAGCAGTACTTC

J gene: TRBJ1-5
V gene: TRBV7-9
clone size: few
D gene: -
CDR3 protein: CASSLGDSRNQPQHF
CDR3 DNA: TGTGCCAGCAGCTTAGGAGACAGCCGCAATCAGCCCCAGCATTTT

J gene: TRBJ2-6
V gene: TRBV11-3
clone size: many
D gene: TRBD1
CDR3 protein: CASSLHRDSHVLTF
CDR3 DNA: TGTGCCAGCAGCTTGCACCGGGACAGTCACGTCCTGACTTTC

J gene: TRBJ1-6
V gene: TRBV14
clone size: -
D gene: -
CDR3 protein: CASSLRVLNSPLHF
CDR3 DNA: TGTGCCAGCAGCCTCCGGGTGCTGAATTCACCCCTCCACTTT

J gene: TRBJ2-5
V gene: TRBV5-1
clone size: -
D gene: -
CDR3 protein: CASSFQGSGETQYF
CDR3 DNA: TGCGCCAGCAGCTTTCAGGGGTCGGGGGAGACCCAGTACTTC

J gene: TRBJ2-3
V gene: TRBV21-1
clone size: -
D gene: -
CDR3 protein: CASSKKKPGHGSTDTQYF
CDR3 DNA: TGTGCCAGCAGCAAAAAGAAACCGGGACACGGGAGCACAGATACGCAGTATTTT

J gene: TRBJ2-5
V gene: TRBV7-9
clone size: -
D gene: -
CDR3 protein: CASSFLLMGETQYF
CDR3 DNA: TGTGCCAGCAGCTTTTTGTTGATGGGGGAGACCCAGTACTTC